This T cell receptor beta chain derives from a study of T cells in Graves' hyperthyroidism and ophthalmopathy. This clonotype was seen ten or more times. V was pared by 5 bases and J by 6 bases, with 14 bases between. Germline V gene lookup returns CDR1 SGHTA and CDR2 FQGNSA. This CDR3 has 13 residues. The investigators amplified TCR beta CDR3 regions from RNA transcripts. Primed by the HTBI set, a first-round RT-PCR was run on the TCR CDR3. MiXCR, applied by TCRdb to the multiplex PCR reads, yields one record per CDR3 protein. This table has about 370,000 distinct CDR3 sequences, around 15% appearing once.

Sequenced material: blood. The chain carries TRBV7-2 and TRBJ2-7, with D tentatively TRBD1 (5 bases). This TCR came from a woman between 55 and 75 years old with Graves' ophthalmopathy. CDR3: CASSQGLGIEQYF. The CDR3 nucleotides are TGTGCCAGCAGCCAGGGCCTAGGCATCGAGCAGTACTTC.